The T cell receptor (beta chain) described here comes from a study of blood T cell repertoires in COVID-19. This clone has only a few counts. This table comes from immunoSEQ multiplex PCR, and its TCRdb copy is limited to in-frame clones, with some not included. The top ten clones hold approximately 4% of a sample with a few hundred thousand clones, 90% of them seen once. The CDR3 length is 20 residues. With 7 bases removed from V and 5 bases from J, the gap between germline ends came to 35 bases. The germline V gene has CDR1 LGHNA and CDR2 YNFKEQ. Sequencing was performed on PBMCs or T cells enriched from blood (not recorded which). This chain connects TRBV4-2 to TRBJ1-2; D is perhaps TRBD1 (5 bases). The sequence derives from a woman aged 18-35 years with acute COVID-19. The CDR3 is CASTHKIYRGGKDDYYGYTF. CDR3 nucleotides: TGTGCCAGCACCCACAAAATCTACCGGGGGGGGAAGGATGACTATTATGGCTACACCTTC.